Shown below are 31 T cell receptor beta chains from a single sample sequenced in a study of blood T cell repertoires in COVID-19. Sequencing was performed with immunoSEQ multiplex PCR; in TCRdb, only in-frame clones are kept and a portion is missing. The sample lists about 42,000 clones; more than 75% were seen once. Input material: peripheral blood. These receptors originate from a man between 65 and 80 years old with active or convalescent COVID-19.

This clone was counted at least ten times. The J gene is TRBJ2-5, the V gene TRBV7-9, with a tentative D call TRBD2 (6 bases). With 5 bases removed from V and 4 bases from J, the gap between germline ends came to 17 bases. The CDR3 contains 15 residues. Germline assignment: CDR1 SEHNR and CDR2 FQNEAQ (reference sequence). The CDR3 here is CASSGASVGRETQYF. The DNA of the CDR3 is TGTGCCAGCAGCGGAGCTAGCGTGGGGAGAGAGACCCAGTACTTC.

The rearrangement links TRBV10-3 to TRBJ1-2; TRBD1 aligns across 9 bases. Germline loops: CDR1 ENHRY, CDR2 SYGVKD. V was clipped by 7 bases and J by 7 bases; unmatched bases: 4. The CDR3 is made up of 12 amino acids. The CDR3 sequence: CAITVQGAGYTF. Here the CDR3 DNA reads TGTGCCATCACTGTACAGGGGGCTGGCTACACCTTC.

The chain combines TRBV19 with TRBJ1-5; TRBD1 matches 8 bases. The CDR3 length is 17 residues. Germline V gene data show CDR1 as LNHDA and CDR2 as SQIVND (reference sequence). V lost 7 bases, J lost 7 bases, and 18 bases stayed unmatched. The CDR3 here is CASKSWTGSNLRQPQHF. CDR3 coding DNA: TGTGCCAGTAAGTCGTGGACAGGGAGCAATCTTCGGCAGCCCCAGCATTTT.

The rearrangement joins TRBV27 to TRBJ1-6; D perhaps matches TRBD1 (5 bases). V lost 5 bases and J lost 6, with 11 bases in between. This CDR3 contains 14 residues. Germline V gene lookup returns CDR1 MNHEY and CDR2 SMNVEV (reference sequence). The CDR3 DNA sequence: TGTGCCAGCAGTGCGGGACCCCGTAATTCACCCCTCCACTTT. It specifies CASSAGPRNSPLHF.

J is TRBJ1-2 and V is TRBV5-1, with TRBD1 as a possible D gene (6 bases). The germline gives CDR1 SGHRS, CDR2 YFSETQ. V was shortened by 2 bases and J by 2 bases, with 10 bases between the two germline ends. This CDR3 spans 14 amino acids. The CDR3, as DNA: TGCGCCAGCAGCTTAACAGGGCGGAACTATGGCTACACCTTC. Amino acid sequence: CASSLTGRNYGYTF. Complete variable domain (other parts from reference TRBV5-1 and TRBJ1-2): KAGVTQTPRYLIKTRGQQVTLSCSPISGHRSVSWYQQTPGQGLQFLFEYFSETQRNKGNFPGRFSGRQFSNSRSEMNVSTLELGDSALYLCASSLTGRNYGYTFGSGTRLTVV.

In DNA form, the CDR3 reads TGTGCCAGCAGTTTAGGCAGAGACAGGGGTCGTAATTCACCCCTCCACTTT. Its protein product is CASSLGRDRGRNSPLHF. The rearrangement uses TRBV28 and TRBJ1-6; 8 bases are a match to TRBD1. With 2 bases clipped from V and 6 bases from J, the junction kept 9 bases outside the gene matches. CDR1 and CDR2 from the germline V gene are MDHEN and SYDVKM. The CDR3 is 17 residues long. Supplemented by reference TRBV28 and TRBJ1-6, the full variable domain reads DVKVTQSSRYLVKRTGEKVFLECVQDMDHENMFWYRQDPGLGLRLIYFSYDVKMKEKGDIPEGYSVSREKKERFSLILESASTNQTSMYLCASSLGRDRGRNSPLHFGNGTRLTVT.

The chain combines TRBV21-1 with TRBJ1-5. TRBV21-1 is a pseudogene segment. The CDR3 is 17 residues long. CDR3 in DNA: TGTGCCAGCAGCTCCCCACTGGTTACCCGGGGCAATCAGCCCCAGCATTTT. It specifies CASSSPLVTRGNQPQHF.

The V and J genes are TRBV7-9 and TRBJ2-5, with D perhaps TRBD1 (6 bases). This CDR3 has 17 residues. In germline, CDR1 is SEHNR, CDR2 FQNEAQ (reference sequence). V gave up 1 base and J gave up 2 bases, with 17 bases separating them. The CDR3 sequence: CASSLGISGTLQETQYF. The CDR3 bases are TGTGCCAGCAGCTTAGGGATCTCCGGGACACTTCAAGAGACCCAGTACTTC. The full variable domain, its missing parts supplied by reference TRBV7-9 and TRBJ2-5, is DTGVSQNPRHKITKRGQNVTFRCDPISEHNRLYWYRQTLGQGPEFLTYFQNEAQLEKSRLLSDRFSAERPKGSFSTLEIQRTEQGDSAMYLCASSLGISGTLQETQYFGPGTRLLVL.

CDR3 nucleotide sequence: TGTGCCAGTAGTAACAGGGGAGGCACTGAAGCTTTCTTT. Translating it yields CASSNRGGTEAFF. This chain joins TRBV19 and TRBJ1-1; TRBD1 agrees at 7 bases. The length of the CDR3 is 13 residues. Trimming took 4 bases from V and 4 from J; bases not matched to a gene: 3. CDR1 and CDR2 from the germline V gene are LNHDA and SQIVND (reference sequence).

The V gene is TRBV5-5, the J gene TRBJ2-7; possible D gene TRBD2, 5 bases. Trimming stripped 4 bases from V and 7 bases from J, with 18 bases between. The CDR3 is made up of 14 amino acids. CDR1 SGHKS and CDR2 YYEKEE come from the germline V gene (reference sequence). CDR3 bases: TGTGCCAGCAGCGTGCTGACGGTCGGGGATGAGCAGTACTTC. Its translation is CASSVLTVGDEQYF. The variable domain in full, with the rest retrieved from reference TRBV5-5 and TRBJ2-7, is DAGVTQSPTHLIKTRGQQVTLRCSPISGHKSVSWYQQVLGQGPQFIFQYYEKEERGRGNFPDRFSARQFPNYSSELNVNALLLGDSALYLCASSVLTVGDEQYFGPGTRLTVT.

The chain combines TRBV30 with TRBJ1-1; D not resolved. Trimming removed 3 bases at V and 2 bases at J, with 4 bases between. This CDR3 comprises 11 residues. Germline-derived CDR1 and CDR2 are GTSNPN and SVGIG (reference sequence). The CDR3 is CAWRRNTEAFF. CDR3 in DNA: TGTGCCTGGAGGAGAAACACTGAAGCTTTCTTT.

CDR3 bases: TGTGCCAGTAGTGGGGGGGACACCCCATATAGCAATCAGCCCCAGCATTTT. Protein: CASSGGDTPYSNQPQHF. This chain connects TRBV19 to TRBJ1-5, with D possibly TRBD1 on 6 matching bases. Per the germline V gene, CDR1 is LNHDA and CDR2 is SQIVND (reference sequence). The CDR3 runs 17 residues. The V end lost 5 bases, the J end lost 0 bases, and 17 bases lay between the germline ends.

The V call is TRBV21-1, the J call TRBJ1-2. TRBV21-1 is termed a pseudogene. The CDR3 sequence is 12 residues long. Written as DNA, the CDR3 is TGTGCCAGCCCCGAAGCACCCTATGGCTACACCTTC. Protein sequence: CASPEAPYGYTF.

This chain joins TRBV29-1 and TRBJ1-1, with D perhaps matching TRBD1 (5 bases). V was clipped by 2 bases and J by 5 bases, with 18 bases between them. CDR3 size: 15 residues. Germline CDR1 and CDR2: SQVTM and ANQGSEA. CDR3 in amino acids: CSVEKDTSPVTEAFF. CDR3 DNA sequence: TGCAGCGTTGAAAAGGACACCTCACCAGTGACTGAAGCTTTCTTT.

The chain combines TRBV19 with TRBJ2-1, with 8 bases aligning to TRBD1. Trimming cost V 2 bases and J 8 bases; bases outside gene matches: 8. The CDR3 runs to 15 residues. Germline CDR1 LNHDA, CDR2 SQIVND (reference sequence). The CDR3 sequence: CASSISRQGLDEQFF. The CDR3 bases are TGTGCCAGTAGTATAAGTAGACAGGGGCTCGATGAGCAGTTCTTC.

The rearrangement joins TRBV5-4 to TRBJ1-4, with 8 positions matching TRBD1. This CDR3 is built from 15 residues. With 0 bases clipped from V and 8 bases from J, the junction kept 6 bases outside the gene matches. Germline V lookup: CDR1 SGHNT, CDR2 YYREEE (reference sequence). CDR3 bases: TGTGCCAGCAGCTTGGAGACAGGGGTCTCCGAAAAACTGTTTTTT. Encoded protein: CASSLETGVSEKLFF.

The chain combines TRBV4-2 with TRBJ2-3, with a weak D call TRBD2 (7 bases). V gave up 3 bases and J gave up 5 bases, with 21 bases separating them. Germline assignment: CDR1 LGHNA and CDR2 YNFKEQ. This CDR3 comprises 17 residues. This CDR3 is CASSQGVGGHGGDTQYF. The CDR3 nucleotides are TGTGCCAGCAGCCAGGGTGTGGGGGGGCACGGGGGAGATACGCAGTATTTT.

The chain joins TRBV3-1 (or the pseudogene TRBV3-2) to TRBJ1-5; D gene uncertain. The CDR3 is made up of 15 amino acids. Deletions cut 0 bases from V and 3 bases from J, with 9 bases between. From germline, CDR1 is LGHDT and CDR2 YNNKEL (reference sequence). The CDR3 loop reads CASSQEMGYNQPQHF. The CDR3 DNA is TGTGCCAGCAGCCAAGAAATGGGCTACAATCAGCCCCAGCATTTT.

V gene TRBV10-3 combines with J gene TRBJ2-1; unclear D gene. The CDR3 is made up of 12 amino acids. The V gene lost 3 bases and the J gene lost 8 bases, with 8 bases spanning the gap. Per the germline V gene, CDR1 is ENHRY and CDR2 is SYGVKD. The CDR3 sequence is CAISEMRDEQFF. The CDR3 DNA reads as TGTGCCATCAGTGAAATGCGAGATGAGCAGTTCTTC.

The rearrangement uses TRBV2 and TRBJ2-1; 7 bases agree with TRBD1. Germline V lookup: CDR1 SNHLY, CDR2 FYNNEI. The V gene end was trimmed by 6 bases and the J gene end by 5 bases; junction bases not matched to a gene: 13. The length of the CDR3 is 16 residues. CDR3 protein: CASRRDSTGTNNEQFF. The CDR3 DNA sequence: TGTGCCAGCAGAAGGGACAGCACGGGTACGAACAATGAGCAGTTCTTC. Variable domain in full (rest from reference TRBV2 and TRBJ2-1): EPEVTQTPSHQVTQMGQEVILRCVPISNHLYFYWYRQILGQKVEFLVSFYNNEISEKSEIFDDQFSVERPDGSNFTLKIRSTKLEDSAMYFCASRRDSTGTNNEQFFGPGTRLTVL.

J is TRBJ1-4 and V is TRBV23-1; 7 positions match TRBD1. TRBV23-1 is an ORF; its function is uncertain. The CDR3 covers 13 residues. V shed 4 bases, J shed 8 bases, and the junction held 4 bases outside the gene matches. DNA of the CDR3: TGCGCCAGCAGTCGCAGGGGGATCGAAAAACTGTTTTTT. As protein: CASSRRGIEKLFF.

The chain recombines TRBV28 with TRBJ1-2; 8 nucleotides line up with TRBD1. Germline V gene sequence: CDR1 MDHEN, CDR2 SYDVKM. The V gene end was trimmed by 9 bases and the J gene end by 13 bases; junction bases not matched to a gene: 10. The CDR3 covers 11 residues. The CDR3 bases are TGTGCCAGTAAGCAGGGGGCGCGAAGCACCTTC. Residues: CASKQGARSTF.

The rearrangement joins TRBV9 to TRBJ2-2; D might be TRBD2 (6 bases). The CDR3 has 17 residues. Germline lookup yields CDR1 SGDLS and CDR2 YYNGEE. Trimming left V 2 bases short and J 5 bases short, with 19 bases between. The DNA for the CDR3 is TGTGCCAGCAGCGTTGGGATGGGGGGAACGCGTACCGGGGAGCTGTTTTTT. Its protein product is CASSVGMGGTRTGELFF.

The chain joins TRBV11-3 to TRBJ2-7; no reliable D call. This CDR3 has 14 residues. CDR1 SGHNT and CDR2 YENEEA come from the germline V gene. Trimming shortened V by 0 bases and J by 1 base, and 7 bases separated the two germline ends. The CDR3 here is CASSLDGESYEQYF. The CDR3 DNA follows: TGTGCCAGCAGCTTAGACGGTGAGTCCTACGAGCAGTACTTC.

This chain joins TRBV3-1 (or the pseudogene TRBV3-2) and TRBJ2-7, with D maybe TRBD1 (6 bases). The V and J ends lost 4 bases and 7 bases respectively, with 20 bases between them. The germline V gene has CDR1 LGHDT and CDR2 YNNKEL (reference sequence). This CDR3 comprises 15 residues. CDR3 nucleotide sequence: TGTGCCAGCAGCCTCCAGGGGCTAATTACGGGGGAGCAGTACTTC. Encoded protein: CASSLQGLITGEQYF.

CDR3 residues: CASSSPSGGAGLTGELFF. CDR3 bases: TGTGCCAGCAGCTCACCTAGCGGGGGGGCCGGTCTCACCGGGGAGCTGTTTTTT. The chain carries TRBV11-2 and TRBJ2-2, with 12 bases lining up with TRBD2. V shed 4 bases, J shed 4 bases, and the junction held 10 bases outside the gene matches. Germline loops: CDR1 SGHAT, CDR2 FQNNGV. This CDR3 comprises 18 residues.

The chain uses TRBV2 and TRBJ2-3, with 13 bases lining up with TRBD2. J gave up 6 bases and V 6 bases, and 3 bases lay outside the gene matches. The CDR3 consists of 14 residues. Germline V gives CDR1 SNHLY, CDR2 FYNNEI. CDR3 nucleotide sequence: TGTGCCAGCAGGGCGACTAGCGGGGGGGATACGCAGTATTTT. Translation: CASRATSGGDTQYF.

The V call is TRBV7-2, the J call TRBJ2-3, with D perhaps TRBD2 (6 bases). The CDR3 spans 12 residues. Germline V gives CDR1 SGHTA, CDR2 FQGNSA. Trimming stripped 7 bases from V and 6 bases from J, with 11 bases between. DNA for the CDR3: TGTGCCAGCACCCCTGGGGGGGATACGCAGTATTTT. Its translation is CASTPGGDTQYF.

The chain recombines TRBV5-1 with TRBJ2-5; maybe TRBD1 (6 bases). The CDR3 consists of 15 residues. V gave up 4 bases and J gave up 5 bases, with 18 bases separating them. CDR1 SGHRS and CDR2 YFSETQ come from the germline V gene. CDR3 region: CASSPPDSQGETQYF. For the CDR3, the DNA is TGCGCCAGCAGCCCACCCGACAGTCAGGGGGAGACCCAGTACTTC. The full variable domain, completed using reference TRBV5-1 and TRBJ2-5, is KAGVTQTPRYLIKTRGQQVTLSCSPISGHRSVSWYQQTPGQGLQFLFEYFSETQRNKGNFPGRFSGRQFSNSRSEMNVSTLELGDSALYLCASSPPDSQGETQYFGPGTRLLVL.

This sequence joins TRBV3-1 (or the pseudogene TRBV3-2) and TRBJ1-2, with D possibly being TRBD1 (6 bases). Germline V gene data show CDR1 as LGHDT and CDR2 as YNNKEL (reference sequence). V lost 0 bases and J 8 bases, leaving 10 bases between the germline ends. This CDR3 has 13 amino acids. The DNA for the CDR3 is TGTGCCAGCAGCCAAGAGGGGGCTGGAGGCTACACCTTC. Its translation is CASSQEGAGGYTF.

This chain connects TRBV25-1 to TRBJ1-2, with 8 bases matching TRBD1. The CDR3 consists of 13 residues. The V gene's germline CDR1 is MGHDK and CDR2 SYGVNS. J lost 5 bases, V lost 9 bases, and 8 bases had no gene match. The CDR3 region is CASQDRVGYGYTF. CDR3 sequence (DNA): TGTGCCAGTCAGGACAGGGTAGGGTATGGCTACACCTTC.